This TCR beta chain was sequenced for a study of blood T cell repertoires in COVID-19. Whole-study context: T cells, B-cell-depleted T cells, or PBMCs supplied cDNA or gDNA.

Sequencing was performed with immunoSEQ multiplex PCR; in TCRdb, only in-frame clones are kept and a portion is missing. The top ten clones hold around 2.5% of a sample with roughly 300,000 clones, 85% of them seen once. Germline V gene data show CDR1 as SEHNR and CDR2 as FQNEAQ (reference sequence). There are 14 residues in the CDR3. V shed 2 bases and J shed 3 bases, with 10 bases lying between them. The chain carries TRBV7-9 and TRBJ1-1; D may be TRBD1 (5 bases). Sequencing was done on a sample of PBMCs or T cells enriched from blood (not recorded which). This receptor was obtained from a woman aged 45-59 years who had recovered from COVID-19. The CDR3 sequence is CASSLNGADTEAFF. In DNA form, the CDR3 reads TGTGCCAGCAGCTTAAATGGGGCGGACACTGAAGCTTTCTTT.